This T cell receptor beta chain was identified in a study of somatic mutations in cytotoxic T cells in rheumatoid arthritis. Repertoires were generated with immunoSEQ multiplex PCR, while TCRdb's copy carries only in-frame clones and drops some. The sample yields approximately 23,000 clones, more than 65% seen once. Sequencing was carried out using CD8+ T cells sorted from blood. The TCR comes from an adult with rheumatoid arthritis.

This CDR3 reads CASSPRGQETQYF. CDR3 coding DNA: TGTGCCAGCAGCCCACGGGGGCAAGAGACCCAGTACTTC. The chain joins TRBV7-3 to TRBJ2-5; the D gene is possibly TRBD2 (6 bases). The length of the CDR3 is 13 residues. CDR1 and CDR2 (germline): SGHTA, FQGTGA. V was shortened by 5 bases and J by 2 bases, with 9 bases between the two germline ends.